Listed here are 15 T cell receptor beta chains from one sample, sequenced in a study of control samples from healthy donors and cancer patients (dated by TCRdb to the early 2020s). Libraries were prepared through the immunoSEQ multiplex PCR assay. This immuneACCESS table, as held by TCRdb, lists in-frame sequences with V and J called but not all clones. Of the missing ones, under half trace to an unresolved V gene in checked studies; the others have no known cause. The sample table records about 40,000 clones; roughly 92% of these occur just once. Around 3.6% of the sample rests with the top ten. Sequencing input: blood. All receptors come from a woman between 45 and 60 years old in good health.

This clone was picked up a small number of times. The rearrangement joins TRBV5-1 to TRBJ2-2, with D tentatively TRBD2 (7 bases). This CDR3 is 13 amino acids long. The germline gives CDR1 SGHRS, CDR2 YFSETQ. V was clipped by 4 bases and J by 6 bases, with 10 bases between them. This CDR3 is CASSGGGAGELFF. As DNA, the CDR3 is TGCGCCAGCAGCGGAGGGGGGGCCGGGGAGCTGTTTTTT.

This rearrangement joins TRBV13 to TRBJ1-1, with a weak D call TRBD1 (6 bases). V dropped 1 base and J dropped 4 bases, with 22 bases sitting between them. Germline CDR1 PRHDT, CDR2 FYEKMQ (reference sequence). CDR3 size: 18 residues. The CDR3 region has the DNA TGTGCCAGCAGCTTAGAGCGCAATCGACGGGGGCGCACCACTGAAGCTTTCTTT. Its translation: CASSLERNRRGRTTEAFF.

The V gene is TRBV4-3, the J gene TRBJ1-6, with unresolved D. CDR3 size: 17 residues. Germline CDR1 and CDR2: LGHNA and YSLEER. Trimming pared 0 bases from V and 0 bases from J, leaving 9 bases between. The chain's CDR3 is CASSQDAVSSYNSPLHF. DNA of the CDR3: TGCGCCAGCAGCCAAGACGCGGTGAGCTCCTATAATTCACCCCTCCACTTT.

This chain connects TRBV5-1 to TRBJ1-1; D is possibly TRBD1 (6 bases). Germline V lookup: CDR1 SGHRS, CDR2 YFSETQ. The CDR3 spans 13 residues. V lost 3 bases and J 2 bases, leaving 8 bases between the germline ends. The CDR3 nucleotides are TGCGCCAGCAGCTCGGACAGCAACACTGAAGCTTTCTTT. Its translation is CASSSDSNTEAFF.

The chain has TRBV5-1 and TRBJ1-1; tentatively, D is TRBD1 (5 bases). V was cut by 2 bases and J by 8 bases, with 19 bases left in between. This CDR3 region has 15 residues. Germline V lookup: CDR1 SGHRS, CDR2 YFSETQ. In DNA, the CDR3 is TGCGCCAGCAGCTTCCAGGGAAGGGAGAGAGCCGAAGCTTTCTTT. This encodes CASSFQGRERAEAFF.

J is TRBJ1-1 and V is TRBV7-9, with D perhaps TRBD1 (6 bases). CDR3 length equals 13 residues. In germline, CDR1 is SEHNR, CDR2 FQNEAQ (reference sequence). Trimming pared 5 bases from V and 6 bases from J, leaving 13 bases between. The CDR3 is CASSGTGKSEAFF. CDR3 DNA sequence: TGTGCCAGCAGCGGCACAGGGAAATCTGAAGCTTTCTTT. Filled out from reference TRBV7-9 and TRBJ1-1, the complete variable domain reads DTGVSQNPRHKITKRGQNVTFRCDPISEHNRLYWYRQTLGQGPEFLTYFQNEAQLEKSRLLSDRFSAERPKGSFSTLEIQRTEQGDSAMYLCASSGTGKSEAFFGQGTRLTVV.

The CDR3 is CASSLTARGISGNTIYF. For the CDR3, the DNA is TGTGCCAGCAGCTTAACTGCCCGGGGGATCTCTGGAAACACCATATATTTT. The chain links TRBV7-6 to TRBJ1-3, with D maybe TRBD1 (5 bases). Germline CDR1 SGHVS, CDR2 FNYEAQ. The CDR3 runs to 17 residues. V lost 2 bases to trimming and J lost 0 bases, with 14 bases between them.

This clone has just one count. The genes are TRBV13 and TRBJ1-1; 7 positions agree with TRBD1. V lost 0 bases, J lost 8 bases, and 3 bases stayed unmatched. This CDR3 has 13 residues. From germline, CDR1 is PRHDT and CDR2 FYEKMQ (reference sequence). The CDR3 region is CASSLGQGSEAFF. In DNA form, the CDR3 reads TGTGCCAGCAGCTTAGGACAGGGGAGCGAAGCTTTCTTT.

CDR3 loop: CASSRGQGGKLFF. The CDR3 bases are TGTGCCAGCAGTCGGGGACAGGGAGGAAAACTGTTTTTT. The chain combines TRBV6-5 with TRBJ1-4; 9 positions match TRBD1. Germline CDR1 MNHEY, CDR2 SVGAGI. Trimming removed 5 bases from V and 10 bases from J; junction bases left unmatched: 5. The CDR3 length is 13 residues.

J is TRBJ1-1 and V is TRBV4-1; TRBD1 aligns across 9 bases. The CDR3 consists of 15 residues. The V and J ends lost 4 bases and 4 bases, in that order; junction bases with no gene match: 7. The germline V gene encodes CDR1 MGHRA and CDR2 YSYEKL. As DNA, the CDR3 is TGCGCCAGCAGCCCGACGGGACAGGGTAGCACTGAAGCTTTCTTT. Protein product: CASSPTGQGSTEAFF.

The V gene is TRBV3-1 (or the pseudogene TRBV3-2), the J gene TRBJ2-1; D is perhaps TRBD2 (5 bases). The CDR3 loop spans 13 amino acids. Germline CDR1 is LGHDT and CDR2 is YNNKEL (reference sequence). The V end lost 4 bases, the J end lost 9 bases, and 13 bases lay between the germline ends. Here the CDR3 reads CASSPPGMSEQFF. In DNA, the CDR3 is TGTGCCAGCAGCCCCCCGGGAATGAGTGAGCAGTTCTTC.

This chain uses TRBV24-1 with TRBJ2-1; D uncertain. Trimming took 0 bases from V and 5 from J, leaving 13 bases between them. The germline V gene has CDR1 KGHDR and CDR2 SFDVKD. The CDR3 extends over 16 amino acids. CDR3 bases: TGTGCCACCAGTGATTTGGCTTTTGGGTCCCACAATGAGCAGTTCTTC. Its protein product is CATSDLAFGSHNEQFF.

The chain has TRBV9 and TRBJ1-1; unclear D gene. V was clipped by 3 bases and J by 7 bases, with 13 bases between them. There are 13 residues in the CDR3. CDR1 SGDLS and CDR2 YYNGEE come from the germline V gene. The CDR3 bases are TGTGCCAGCAGCGAGACTCCCCTGAGTGAAGCTTTCTTT. Its translation is CASSETPLSEAFF.

The chain uses TRBV5-4 and TRBJ2-2; no clear D. Deletions cut 0 bases from V and 1 base from J, with 4 bases between. CDR1 and CDR2 (germline): SGHNT, YYREEE (reference sequence). The CDR3 runs to 14 residues. The CDR3: CASSLAGNTGELFF. In DNA, the CDR3 is TGTGCCAGCAGCTTGGCGGGGAACACCGGGGAGCTGTTTTTT.

The chain is built from TRBV5-6 and TRBJ1-2; weak D call: TRBD1 (5 bases). The germline V gene has CDR1 SGHDT and CDR2 YYEEEE. The V gene lost 6 bases and the J gene lost 5 bases, with 20 bases spanning the gap. The CDR3 consists of 15 residues. CDR3 sequence reads: CASNPAGRLVYGYTF. CDR3 bases: TGTGCCAGCAACCCGGCGGGGCGCCTCGTATATGGCTACACCTTC.